The 21 T cell receptor beta chains presented below share a single source sample, sequenced in a study of memory CD4+ T cells and cytomegalovirus serostatus. Libraries were prepared by immunoSEQ multiplex PCR; TCRdb keeps only in-frame clonotypes and omits some of them. The sample includes about 52,000 clones, around 83% of them seen just once. Single viable CD3+CD4+CD8-CD45RO+ cells were sorted as the memory CD4+ T cells. Sequencing used memory CD4+ T cells from blood. The receptors here all came from an adult in good health and CMV-seropositive.

This chain links TRBV6-1 with TRBJ2-7; TRBD2 agrees at 8 bases. Looked up from germline, CDR1 is MNHNS and CDR2 is SASEGT. V shed 5 bases and J 3 bases; nucleotides not matched to a gene: 6. The CDR3 sequence is 14 residues long. The CDR3 bases are TGTGCCAGCAGTCCCCGGAGCGGGGGCTACGAGCAGTACTTC. Protein product: CASSPRSGGYEQYF.

The chain combines TRBV19 with TRBJ2-3; D not certain. Per the germline V gene, CDR1 is LNHDA and CDR2 is SQIVND (reference sequence). Deletions cut 1 base from V and 2 bases from J, with 4 bases between. This CDR3 has 13 amino acids. The CDR3 sequence is CASSIGVTDTQYF. The CDR3 DNA reads as TGTGCCAGTAGTATAGGGGTCACAGATACGCAGTATTTT.

This chain joins TRBV5-6 and TRBJ1-2; no clear D gene. The germline CDR1 and CDR2 sequences are SGHDT and YYEEEE. The CDR3 has 13 residues. V was clipped by 7 bases and J by 6 bases, with 16 bases between them. In DNA, the CDR3 is TGTGCCAGCGGAATAGGTACCGGGCATGGCTACACCTTC. Its protein product is CASGIGTGHGYTF.

This chain links TRBV6-6 with TRBJ2-7; TRBD1 matches at 9 bases. The CDR3 loop spans 14 amino acids. Germline V gene sequence: CDR1 MNHNY, CDR2 SVGAGI (reference sequence). The V segment lost 3 bases and the J segment 6 bases; nucleotides outside the gene matches: 6. This CDR3 reads CASSYMTGGGEQYF. Written as DNA, the CDR3 is TGTGCCAGCAGTTATATGACAGGGGGTGGCGAGCAGTACTTC.

This rearrangement joins TRBV11-2 to TRBJ1-2, with D unresolved. V gave up 5 bases and J gave up 8 bases, with 18 bases separating them. Germline V gene data show CDR1 as SGHAT and CDR2 as FQNNGV. The CDR3 is 14 amino acids. Here the CDR3 reads CASSLGWAVCGYTF. DNA for the CDR3: TGTGCCAGCAGCCTCGGTTGGGCAGTGTGCGGCTACACCTTC.

The V call is TRBV30, the J call TRBJ2-5; D is undetermined. The CDR3 covers 14 residues. The germline gives CDR1 GTSNPN, CDR2 SVGIG (reference sequence). V was cut by 2 bases and J by 5 bases, with 15 bases left in between. The CDR3 nucleotides are TGTGCCTGGAGTCGTGACAACCTAAAGGAGACCCAGTACTTC. Protein: CAWSRDNLKETQYF.

The chain employs TRBV19 and TRBJ2-1, with D perhaps given as TRBD1 or TRBD2 (6 bases each). The V end lost 9 bases, the J end lost 5 bases, and 14 bases lay between the germline ends. Germline V gives CDR1 LNHDA, CDR2 SQIVND (reference sequence). The CDR3 has 13 residues. CDR3 DNA sequence: TGTGCCAGCACTACAGGGAGGAACAATGAGCAGTTCTTC. Translated, it gives CASTTGRNNEQFF.

The table lists this clone with a count of one. The chain uses TRBV6-6 and TRBJ1-2; perhaps TRBD1 as D (5 bases). The CDR3 is 15 residues long. V was clipped by 7 bases and J by 4 bases, with 19 bases between them. Germline V lookup: CDR1 MNHNY, CDR2 SVGAGI (reference sequence). The CDR3: CASTPRGRSIYGYTF. The DNA for the CDR3 is TGTGCCAGCACCCCCCGGGGACGGAGTATCTATGGCTACACCTTC.

The CDR3 here is CASSLVAGGHEQYF. For the CDR3, the DNA is TGTGCCAGCAGCTTAGTGGCAGGGGGCCACGAGCAGTACTTC. This sequence joins TRBV11-2 and TRBJ2-7; 8 positions agree with TRBD1. The V and J ends lost 1 base and 5 bases, in that order; junction bases with no gene match: 4. Looked up from germline, CDR1 is SGHAT and CDR2 is FQNNGV. The CDR3 has 14 amino acids.

The CDR3 nucleotides read TGTGCCAGCAGTTGGAAGGCCGGGACAGTCAATGAAAAACTGTTTTTT. Its translation: CASSWKAGTVNEKLFF. The chain joins TRBV27 to TRBJ1-4; TRBD1 aligns across 7 bases. J lost 5 bases, V lost 4 bases, and 10 bases had no gene match. CDR1 and CDR2 (germline): MNHEY, SMNVEV (reference sequence). This CDR3 contains 16 residues.

This chain's CDR3 is CASSLGGGGSYEQYF. The CDR3 coding sequence is TGTGCCAGCAGCTTAGGAGGGGGCGGATCCTACGAGCAGTACTTC. The rearrangement links TRBV7-2 to TRBJ2-7; TRBD1 matches 7 bases. The CDR3 sequence is 15 residues long. Looked up from germline, CDR1 is SGHTA and CDR2 is FQGNSA. V was pared by 1 base and J by 1 base, with 4 bases of the junction left unmatched. Full variable domain (remainder filled in from reference TRBV7-2 and TRBJ2-7): GAGVSQSPSNKVTEKGKDVELRCDPISGHTALYWYRQSLGQGLEFLIYFQGNSAPDKSGLPSDRFSAERTGGSVSTLTIQRTQQEDSAVYLCASSLGGGGSYEQYFGPGTRLTVT.

This chain joins TRBV29-1 and TRBJ1-1; D might be TRBD1 (6 bases). CDR1 SQVTM and CDR2 ANQGSEA come from the germline V gene. CDR3 length: 14 residues. Deletions cut 4 bases from V and 6 bases from J, with 18 bases between. The CDR3 region is CSVAREGGGPEAFF. The DNA of the CDR3 is TGCAGCGTTGCTCGCGAGGGGGGCGGTCCTGAAGCTTTCTTT.

The chain has TRBV6-1 and TRBJ1-4; D is possibly TRBD1 (6 bases). The CDR3 length is 15 residues. The germline gives CDR1 MNHNS, CDR2 SASEGT. Deletions cut 2 bases from V and 5 bases from J, with 12 bases between. The CDR3 coding sequence is TGTGCCAGCAGTGAACTGGACAGTCTAAATGAAAAACTGTTTTTT. Translated, it gives CASSELDSLNEKLFF.

The CDR3 coding sequence is TGTGCCAGCAGCCAAACAGGGGCTACCACAGATACGCAGTATTTT. Translation: CASSQTGATTDTQYF. The chain joins TRBV5-5 to TRBJ2-3; 7 bases map to TRBD1. The CDR3 has 15 residues. CDR1 and CDR2 (germline): SGHKS, YYEKEE (reference sequence). Unmatched junction bases numbered 7, after V lost 4 bases and J lost 2 bases.

The V gene is TRBV7-2, the J gene TRBJ2-5; 11 bases line up with TRBD2. Trimming took 5 bases from V and 7 from J; bases not matched to a gene: 6. Germline-derived CDR1 and CDR2 are SGHTA and FQGNSA. The CDR3 sequence is 14 residues long. The CDR3 spells CASSPTSGVGTQYF. CDR3 nucleotide sequence: TGTGCCAGCAGCCCGACTAGCGGGGTCGGGACCCAGTACTTC.

V is TRBV30 and J is TRBJ1-4; D is undetermined. Trimming left V 0 bases short and J 8 bases short, with 13 bases between. This CDR3 spans 14 amino acids. Germline assignment: CDR1 GTSNPN and CDR2 SVGIG (reference sequence). CDR3 in amino acids: CAWSVQSGREKLFF. CDR3 coding DNA: TGTGCCTGGAGTGTACAGTCTGGTCGGGAAAAACTGTTTTTT.

This clone was seen more than once but under ten times. The chain has TRBV11-2 and TRBJ2-2, with D possibly TRBD2 on 5 matching bases. V dropped 5 bases and J dropped 8 bases, with 18 bases sitting between them. Germline assignment: CDR1 SGHAT and CDR2 FQNNGV. CDR3 length: 15 amino acids. CDR3 DNA: TGTGCCAGCAGCCCCGTTGCGTTCGGGAAAGGGGAGCTGTTTTTT. This sequence encodes CASSPVAFGKGELFF.

The CDR3 DNA sequence: TGCGCCAGCAGCTTGGGTCATTCTAGGGGACTACGTTCCTCCACAGATACGCAGTATTTT. It codes for CASSLGHSRGLRSSTDTQYF. This chain joins TRBV5-1 and TRBJ2-3, with 7 nucleotides matching TRBD2. Germline V gives CDR1 SGHRS, CDR2 YFSETQ. The junction had 18 bases not matched to a gene; V was cut back by 0 bases and J by 2 bases. This CDR3 comprises 20 residues.

V is TRBV2 and J is TRBJ1-1, with TRBD1 as a possible D gene (5 bases). Trimming took 7 bases from V and 5 from J, leaving 23 bases between them. CDR3 length equals 16 residues. Germline lookup yields CDR1 SNHLY and CDR2 FYNNEI. The CDR3: CASKTRTRDSLTEAFF. The CDR3 DNA reads TGTGCCAGCAAGACGAGGACCAGGGATTCTTTAACTGAAGCTTTCTTT.

The genes are TRBV4-2 and TRBJ1-1; TRBD1 might be the D (6 bases). Germline CDR1 reads LGHNA; CDR2 reads YNFKEQ. This CDR3 is built from 15 residues. Between the trimmed V and J ends, which lost 2 bases and 2 bases, there was a span of 12 bases. CDR3 coding DNA: TGTGCCAGCAGCCAAAACAGGGTATTCAACACTGAAGCTTTCTTT. Translation: CASSQNRVFNTEAFF.

Relative to its sample, this clone is medium-sized (0.01 to 0.1%). CDR3 region: CASSRGLAGRQETQYF. In DNA form, the CDR3 reads TGCGCCAGCAGCAGGGGACTAGCGGGACGGCAAGAGACCCAGTACTTC. This rearrangement joins TRBV5-1 to TRBJ2-5; TRBD2 agrees at 13 bases. This CDR3 contains 16 residues. The J segment lost 2 bases and the V segment lost 4 bases, leaving 5 bases of the junction unmatched. Germline assignment: CDR1 SGHRS and CDR2 YFSETQ.